This T cell receptor beta chain was observed in a study of blood T cell repertoires in COVID-19. Turning to the study itself: PBMCs, B-cell-depleted T cells, or T cells were the source of the cDNA or gDNA that made up the material.

Cohorts were based on clinical histories the participants reported. TCRdb keeps only in-frame clones here, not all; method: immunoSEQ multiplex PCR. The sample lists about 360,000 clones; around 87% were seen once. Germline CDR1 and CDR2: KGHSH and LQKENI. V gave up 3 bases and J gave up 3 bases, with 10 bases separating them. This CDR3 comprises 14 residues. Sequenced: PBMCs or T cells enriched from blood (not recorded which). The receptor comes from a man aged 40-49 years in a cohort exposed to, infected with or recovered from COVID-19 (not recorded which). The chain joins TRBV18 to TRBJ2-3; D might be TRBD1 (5 bases). The CDR3 region is CASSPKGDTDTQYF. CDR3 coding DNA: TGTGCCAGCTCACCTAAAGGGGATACAGATACGCAGTATTTT.